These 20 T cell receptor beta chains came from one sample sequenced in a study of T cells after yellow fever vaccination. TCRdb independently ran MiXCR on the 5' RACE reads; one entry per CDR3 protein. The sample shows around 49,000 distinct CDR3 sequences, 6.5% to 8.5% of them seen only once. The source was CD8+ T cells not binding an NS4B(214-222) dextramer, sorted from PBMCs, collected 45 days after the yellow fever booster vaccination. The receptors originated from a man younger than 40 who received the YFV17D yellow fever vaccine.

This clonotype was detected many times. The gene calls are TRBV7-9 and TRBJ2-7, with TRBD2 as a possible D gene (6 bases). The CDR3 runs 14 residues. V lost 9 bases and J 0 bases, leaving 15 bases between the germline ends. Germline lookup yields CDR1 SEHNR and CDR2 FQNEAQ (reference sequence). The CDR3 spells CASDYAGTSYEQYF. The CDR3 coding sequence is TGTGCCAGTGACTATGCGGGGACCTCCTACGAGCAGTACTTC.

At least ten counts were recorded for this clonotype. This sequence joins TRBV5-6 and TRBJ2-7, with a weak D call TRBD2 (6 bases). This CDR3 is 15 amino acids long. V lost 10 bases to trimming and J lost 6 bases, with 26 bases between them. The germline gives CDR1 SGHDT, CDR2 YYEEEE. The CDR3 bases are TGTGCCTCCGCCCGGGCAGGACACGGGGAGGTCGAGCAGTACTTC. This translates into CASARAGHGEVEQYF.

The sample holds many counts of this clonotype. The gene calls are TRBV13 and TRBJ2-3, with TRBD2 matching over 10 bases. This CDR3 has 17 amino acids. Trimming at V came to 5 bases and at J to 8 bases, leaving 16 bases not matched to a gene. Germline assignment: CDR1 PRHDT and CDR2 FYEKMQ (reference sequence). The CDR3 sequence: CASSLSPAASGSGTQYF. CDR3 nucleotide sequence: TGTGCCAGCAGCCTCTCTCCGGCGGCTAGCGGGAGTGGTACGCAGTATTTT.

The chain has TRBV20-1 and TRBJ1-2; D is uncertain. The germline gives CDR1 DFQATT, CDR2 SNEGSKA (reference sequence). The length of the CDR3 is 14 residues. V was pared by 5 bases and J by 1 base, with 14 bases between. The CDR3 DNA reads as TGCAGTGCTGGGATAACAGCGGATAACTATGGCTACACCTTC. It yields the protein CSAGITADNYGYTF.

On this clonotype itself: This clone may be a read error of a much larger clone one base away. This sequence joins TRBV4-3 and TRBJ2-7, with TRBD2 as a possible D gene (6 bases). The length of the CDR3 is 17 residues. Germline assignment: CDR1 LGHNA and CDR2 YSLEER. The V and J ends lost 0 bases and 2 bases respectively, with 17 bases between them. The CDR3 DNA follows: TGCGCCAGCAGCCAAGATTCCCTGGGAGGATCCACCTACGAGCAGTACTTC. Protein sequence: CASSQDSLGGSTYEQYF.

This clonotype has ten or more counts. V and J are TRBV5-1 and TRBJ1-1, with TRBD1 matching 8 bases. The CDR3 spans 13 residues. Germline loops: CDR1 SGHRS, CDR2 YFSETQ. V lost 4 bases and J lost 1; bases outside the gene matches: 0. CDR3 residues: CASSDRGNTEAFF. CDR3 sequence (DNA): TGCGCCAGCAGCGACAGGGGGAACACTGAAGCTTTCTTT.

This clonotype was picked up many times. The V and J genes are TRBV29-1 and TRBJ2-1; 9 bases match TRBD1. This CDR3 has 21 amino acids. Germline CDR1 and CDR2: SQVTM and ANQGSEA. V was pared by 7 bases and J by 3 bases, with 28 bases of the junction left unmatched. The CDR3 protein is CSALPHPPGQGEPRGYNEQFF. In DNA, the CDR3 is TGCAGCGCCCTACCACACCCTCCGGGACAGGGAGAACCAAGGGGCTACAATGAGCAGTTCTTC.

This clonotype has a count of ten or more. The CDR3 sequence: CASSYKGSGTDTQYF. As DNA, the CDR3 is TGTGCCAGCAGTTATAAGGGGTCCGGCACAGATACGCAGTATTTT. The chain joins TRBV6-5 to TRBJ2-3; weak D call: TRBD1 (5 bases). V was clipped by 3 bases and J by 1 base, with 11 bases between them. Germline V CDR1 and CDR2: MNHEY, SVGAGI. The CDR3 covers 15 residues.

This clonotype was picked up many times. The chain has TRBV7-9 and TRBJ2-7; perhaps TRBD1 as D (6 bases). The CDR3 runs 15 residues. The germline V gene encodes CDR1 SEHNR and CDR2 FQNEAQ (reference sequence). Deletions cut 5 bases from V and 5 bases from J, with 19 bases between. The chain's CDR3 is CASSRPTGPLHEQYF. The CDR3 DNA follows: TGTGCCAGCAGCCGCCCGACAGGACCCCTTCACGAGCAGTACTTC.

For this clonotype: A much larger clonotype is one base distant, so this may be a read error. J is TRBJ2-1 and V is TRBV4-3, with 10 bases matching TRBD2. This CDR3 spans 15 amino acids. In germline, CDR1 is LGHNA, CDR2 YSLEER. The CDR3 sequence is CPSSQDSSGSNEQFF. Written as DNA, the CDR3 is TGCCCCAGCAGCCAAGATTCTAGCGGGAGCAATGAGCAGTTCTTC.

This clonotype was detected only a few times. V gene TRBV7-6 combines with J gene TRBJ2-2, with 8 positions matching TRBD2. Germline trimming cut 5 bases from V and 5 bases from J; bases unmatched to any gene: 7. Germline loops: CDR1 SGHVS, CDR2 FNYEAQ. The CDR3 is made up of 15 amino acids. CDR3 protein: CASSGRGGITGELFF. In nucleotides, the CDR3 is TGTGCCAGCAGCGGACGGGGGGGCATTACCGGGGAGCTGTTTTTT.

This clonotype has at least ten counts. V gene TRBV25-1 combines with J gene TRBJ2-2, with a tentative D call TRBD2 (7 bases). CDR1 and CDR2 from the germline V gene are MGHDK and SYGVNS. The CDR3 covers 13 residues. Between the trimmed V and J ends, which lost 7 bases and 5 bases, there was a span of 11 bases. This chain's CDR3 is CASTSGTTGELFF. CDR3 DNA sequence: TGTGCCAGCACCAGCGGGACAACCGGGGAGCTGTTTTTT.

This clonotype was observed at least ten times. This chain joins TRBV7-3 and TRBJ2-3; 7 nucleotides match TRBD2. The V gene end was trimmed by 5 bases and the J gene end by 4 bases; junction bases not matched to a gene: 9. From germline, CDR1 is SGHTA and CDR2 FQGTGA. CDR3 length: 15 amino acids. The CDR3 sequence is CASSIGGSGPDTQYF. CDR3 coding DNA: TGTGCCAGCAGCATCGGGGGGAGTGGCCCAGATACGCAGTATTTT.

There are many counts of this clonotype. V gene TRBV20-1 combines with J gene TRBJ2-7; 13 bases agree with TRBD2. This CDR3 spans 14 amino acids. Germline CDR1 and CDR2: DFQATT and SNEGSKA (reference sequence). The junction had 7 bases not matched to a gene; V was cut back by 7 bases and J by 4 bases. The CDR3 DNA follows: TGCAGTGGACTAGCGGGAGGAACCCTTTACGAGCAGTACTTC. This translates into CSGLAGGTLYEQYF.

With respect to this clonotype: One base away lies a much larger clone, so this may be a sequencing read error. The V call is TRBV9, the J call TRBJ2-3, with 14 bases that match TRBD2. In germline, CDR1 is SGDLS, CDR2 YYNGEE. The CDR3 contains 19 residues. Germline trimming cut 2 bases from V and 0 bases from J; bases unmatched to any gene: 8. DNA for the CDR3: TGTGCCAGCAGCGTCCCTCTTGGACTAGCGGGAGGAAGCACAGATACGCAGTATTTT. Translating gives CASSVPLGLAGGSTDTQYF. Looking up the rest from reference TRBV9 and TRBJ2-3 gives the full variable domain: DSGVTQTPKHLITATGQRVTLRCSPRSGDLSVYWYQQSLDQGLQFLIQYYNGEERAKGNILERFSAQQFPDLHSELNLSSLELGDSALYFCASSVPLGLAGGSTDTQYFGPGTRLTVL.

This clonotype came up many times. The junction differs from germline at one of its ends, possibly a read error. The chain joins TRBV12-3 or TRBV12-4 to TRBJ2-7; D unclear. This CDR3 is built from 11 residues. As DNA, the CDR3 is TGTGCCAGCAGTTCGGTCGGTGTATGGAACTTC. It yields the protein CASSSVGVWNF.

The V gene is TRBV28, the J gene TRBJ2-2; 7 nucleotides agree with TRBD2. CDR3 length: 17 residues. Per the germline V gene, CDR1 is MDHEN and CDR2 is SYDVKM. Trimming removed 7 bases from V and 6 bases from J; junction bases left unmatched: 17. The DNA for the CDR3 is TGTGCCAGCAAAGTATTGGCGGTGGGAGGGCCCCCCGGGGAGCTGTTTTTT. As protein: CASKVLAVGGPPGELFF.

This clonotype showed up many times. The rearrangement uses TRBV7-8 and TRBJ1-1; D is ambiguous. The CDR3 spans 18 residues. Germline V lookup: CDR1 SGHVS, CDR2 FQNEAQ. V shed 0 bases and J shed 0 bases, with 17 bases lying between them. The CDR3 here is CASSLAVLGSYMNTEAFF. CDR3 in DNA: TGTGCCAGCAGCTTAGCGGTGTTGGGATCTTATATGAACACTGAAGCTTTCTTT.

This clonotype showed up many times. CDR3: CASSLPGTEETQYF. In DNA form, the CDR3 reads TGTGCCAGCAGTTTGCCCGGGACAGAAGAGACCCAGTACTTC. The chain has TRBV28 and TRBJ2-5; TRBD1 matches 7 bases. V gave up 3 bases and J gave up 3 bases; unmatched junction bases: 4. This CDR3 has 14 residues. Germline V lookup: CDR1 MDHEN, CDR2 SYDVKM.

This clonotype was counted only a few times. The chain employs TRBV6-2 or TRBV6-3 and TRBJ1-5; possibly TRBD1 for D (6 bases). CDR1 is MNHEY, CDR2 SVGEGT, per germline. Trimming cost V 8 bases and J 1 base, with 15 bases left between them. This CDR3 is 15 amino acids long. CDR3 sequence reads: CASGPGGSSNQPQHF. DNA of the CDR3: TGTGCCAGCGGCCCGGGGGGCAGCAGCAATCAGCCCCAGCATTTT.